The clone carrying this T cell receptor beta chain was detected only once. Its antigen remains unknown. This sample's time point: newly diagnosed, previously untreated cHL patient sample. Investigators turned to newly diagnosed, untreated classical Hodgkin lymphoma PBMCs for comparison. These data belong to a study of PD-1 blockade in classical Hodgkin lymphoma. Regarding the study as a whole: Possibly reflecting disease activity or prior therapy, repertoire differences have causes that remain undefined. Lower baseline TCR diversity was reported for newly diagnosed patients than for healthy donors.

Method: immunoSEQ multiplex PCR; TCRdb's copy keeps in-frame clones and lacks some. The table includes over 60,000 clones, over 90% detected once. CDR3 length equals 16 residues. Germline CDR1 and CDR2: SGHAT and FQNNGV. The germline V and J ends were trimmed by 1 base and 4 bases, with 16 bases remaining between them. The V call is TRBV11-2, the J call TRBJ2-5; D possibly corresponds to TRBD1 (6 bases). The receptor was derived from a human donor with classical Hodgkin lymphoma. Sequenced material: peripheral blood mononuclear cells (PBMCs). Written as DNA, the CDR3 is TGTGCCAGCAGCTTAGTTGGAGGCAGGGGCCCAGAGACCCAGTACTTC. Its protein product is CASSLVGGRGPETQYF.